Below, 4 T cell receptor beta chains from the same sample are listed, as sequenced in a study of T cell responses to AZD1222 COVID-19 vaccine (dated by TCRdb to the early 2020s). Read against the paper, the sample's time point label means: about 28 days (+/-7) after the second vaccine dose. The method was the immunoSEQ multiplex PCR assay. TCRdb carries this immuneACCESS record with in-frame sequences only. Its versions omit some clonotypes, under half of them owing to an unresolved V gene in the studies checked, with the rest unexplained. The sample table contains some 150,000 clones; only one count was recorded for around 87% of them. Together, the top ten hold 4% to 5.5% of the sample. The sequencing used peripheral blood, collected 28 days after the second AZD1222 dose. These receptors came from an adult who received the AZD1222 COVID-19 vaccine.

The chain employs TRBV28 and TRBJ1-6, with D possibly matching TRBD1 (5 bases). The CDR3 loop spans 15 amino acids. V lost 5 bases and J lost 4, with 12 bases in between. Germline CDR1 reads MDHEN; CDR2 reads SYDVKM. CDR3 in DNA: TGTGCCAGCAGTCCCCGGGACCATTATAATTCACCCCTCCACTTT. This sequence encodes CASSPRDHYNSPLHF.

The rearrangement links TRBV14 to TRBJ1-4, with a possible D match to TRBD1 (6 bases). With 4 bases removed from V and 10 bases from J, the gap between germline ends came to 10 bases. Germline CDR1 SGHDN, CDR2 FVKESK. The CDR3 has 12 residues. CDR3 in amino acids: CASSPRGAKLFF. In DNA, the CDR3 is TGTGCCAGCAGCCCCAGGGGCGCAAAACTGTTTTTT.

The chain carries TRBV29-1 and TRBJ1-4, with D uncertain. The CDR3 is 12 amino acids. The germline CDR1 and CDR2 sequences are SQVTM and ANQGSEA. Trimming stripped 7 bases from V and 7 bases from J, with 13 bases between. The CDR3 bases are TGCAGCGCACAGCCCCTGGGTGAAAAACTGTTTTTT. Protein: CSAQPLGEKLFF.

CDR3 sequence (DNA): TGTGCCAGCAGCGCGGAAGACTATGGCTACACCTTC. Protein product: CASSAEDYGYTF. The chain employs TRBV7-9 and TRBJ1-2; D gene ambiguous. This CDR3 region has 12 residues. The V and J ends lost 5 bases and 3 bases respectively, with 7 bases between them. CDR1 is SEHNR and CDR2 is FQNEAQ in the germline V gene (reference sequence).